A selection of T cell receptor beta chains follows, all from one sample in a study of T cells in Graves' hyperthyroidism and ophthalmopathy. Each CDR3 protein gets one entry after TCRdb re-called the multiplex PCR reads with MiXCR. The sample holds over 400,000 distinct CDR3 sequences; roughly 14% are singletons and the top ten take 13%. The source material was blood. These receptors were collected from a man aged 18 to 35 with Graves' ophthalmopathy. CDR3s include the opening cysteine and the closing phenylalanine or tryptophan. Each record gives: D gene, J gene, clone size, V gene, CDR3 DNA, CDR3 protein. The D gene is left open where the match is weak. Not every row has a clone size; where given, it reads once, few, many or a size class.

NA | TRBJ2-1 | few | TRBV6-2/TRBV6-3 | TGTGCCAGCTACGGGGGCTTTAGCTCCTACAATGAGCAGTTCTTC | CASYGGFSSYNEQFF
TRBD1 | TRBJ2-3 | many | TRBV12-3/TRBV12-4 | TGTGCCAGCAGTTTAGCGGGGACAGGGAATACGCAGTATTTT | CASSLAGTGNTQYF
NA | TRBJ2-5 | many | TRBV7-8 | TGTGCCAGCAGCTTAGGCTACGTCACGGCAGGGGAAGGCCAGTACTTC | CASSLGYVTAGEGQYF
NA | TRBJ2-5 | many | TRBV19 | TGTGCCAGTAGTCTCGGTTTTGGGGAGACCCAGTACTTC | CASSLGFGETQYF
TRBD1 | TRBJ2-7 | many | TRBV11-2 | TGTGCCAGCAGCTGGGGGACAGGGGTCGAGCAGTACTTC | CASSWGTGVEQYF
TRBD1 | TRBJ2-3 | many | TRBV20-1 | TGCAGTGCTACCACAGGGGCCGGCACAGATACGCAGTATTTT | CSATTGAGTDTQYF
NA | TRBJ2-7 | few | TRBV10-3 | TGTGCCATCAGTGACAACGAGCGGGTGGGCTACGAGCAGTACTTC | CAISDNERVGYEQYF
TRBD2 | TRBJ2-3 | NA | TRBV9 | TGTGCCAGCAGCATGACTAGCGGCATCACAGATACGCAGTATTTT | CASSMTSGITDTQYF
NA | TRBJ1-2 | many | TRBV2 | TGTGCCAGCAGAGGACTTCAAGACTATGGCTACACCTTC | CASRGLQDYGYTF
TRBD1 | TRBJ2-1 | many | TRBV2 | TGTGCCAGCGGTGGGGAACCCGGGACAGGGTCGTTTGAGCAGTTCTTC | CASGGEPGTGSFEQFF
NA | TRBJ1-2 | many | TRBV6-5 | TGTGCCAGCAGTTATACTCGGGTTGGTGGCTACACCTTC | CASSYTRVGGYTF
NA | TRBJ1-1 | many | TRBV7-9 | TGTGCCAGCAGCTTCTTGCTGGACGGGAACACTGAAGCTTTCTTT | CASSFLLDGNTEAFF